This T cell receptor beta chain comes out of a study of blood T cell repertoires in COVID-19. In the study overall: Specimens from acute and convalescent COVID-19 originated in the United States, Italy and Spain. The analysed material was cDNA or gDNA that came from T cells, B-cell-depleted T cells, or PBMCs.

Original analysis: Reference gene primer amplification gave nucleated cell count estimates. TCRdb's table, derived via immunoSEQ multiplex PCR, lists solely in-frame clones and lacks some. The DNA gave D and trimming, while V, J and clone size come from that table. The table shows hundreds of thousands of clones, with over 75% occurring only once. J gave up 2 bases and V 6 bases, and 13 bases lay outside the gene matches. Per germline, CDR1 MDHEN and CDR2 SYDVKM. The CDR3 has 19 amino acids. The sequence was obtained from a middle-aged woman who had recovered from COVID-19. This chain links TRBV28 with TRBJ2-6, with 10 bases fitting TRBD1. The sample consisted of peripheral blood. CDR3 sequence: CASRGGPGQGFTGANVLTF. The CDR3, as DNA: TGTGCCAGCAGGGGAGGTCCGGGACAGGGGTTTACTGGGGCCAACGTCCTGACTTTC.